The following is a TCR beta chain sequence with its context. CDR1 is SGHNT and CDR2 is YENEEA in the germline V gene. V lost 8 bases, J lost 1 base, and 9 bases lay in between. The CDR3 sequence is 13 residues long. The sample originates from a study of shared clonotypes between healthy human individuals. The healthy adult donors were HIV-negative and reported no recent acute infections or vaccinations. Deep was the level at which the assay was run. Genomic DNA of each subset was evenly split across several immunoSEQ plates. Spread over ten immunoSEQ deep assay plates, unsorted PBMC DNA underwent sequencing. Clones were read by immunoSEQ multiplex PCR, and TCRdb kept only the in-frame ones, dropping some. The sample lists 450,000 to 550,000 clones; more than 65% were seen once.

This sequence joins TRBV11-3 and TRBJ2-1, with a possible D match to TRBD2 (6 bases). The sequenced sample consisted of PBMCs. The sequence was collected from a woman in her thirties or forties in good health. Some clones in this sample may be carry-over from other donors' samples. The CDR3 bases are TGTGCCAGCGCGGGGCGGTCCTACAATGAGCAGTTCTTC. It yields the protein CASAGRSYNEQFF.